This T cell receptor beta chain was recovered during a study of cytotoxic CD8 clonotypes in ibrutinib-treated CLL. Assay used: immunoSEQ multiplex PCR; TCRdb lists only in-frame clones, some missing. Of 160,000 or so clones detected, about 88% appear once; the ten largest clones hold around 2.7%. Study-wide results and limits: Public clonotypes, an uncommon group, contracted or remained stable on treatment.

A note on this clone: No antigen is known for it.

The CDR3 covers 15 residues. After removal of 5 bases from V and 7 bases from J, the junction contained 4 bases not matched to a gene. Looked up from germline, CDR1 is LNHDA and CDR2 is SQIVND (reference sequence). The chain joins TRBV19 to TRBJ2-1; TRBD2 matches at 14 bases. The receptor's source is a human donor with chronic lymphocytic leukemia. Sequencing was performed on PBMCs, taken at disease progression, from a patient treated with ibrutinib. CDR3 region: CASSRGTSGRNEQFF. In DNA, the CDR3 is TGTGCCAGTAGTCGCGGGACTAGCGGGAGAAATGAGCAGTTCTTC.